The 25 T cell receptor beta chains below all came from one sample that was sequenced in a study of T cell clonality in common variable immunodeficiency. Libraries were prepared by immunoSEQ multiplex PCR; TCRdb keeps only in-frame clonotypes and omits some of them. Listed for the sample are 25,000 to 35,000 clones, none seen a single time. The sample consisted of peripheral blood mononuclear cells. The receptors here all came from a person between 18 and 75 years old in good health.

Ten or more counts support this clone. From the germline J gene comes the end of the CDR3, since the read stops 3 residues before it. The chain uses TRBV20-1 and TRBJ2-5, with 9 bases fitting TRBD1. The CDR3 runs 14 residues. CDR1 is DFQATT, CDR2 SNEGSKA, per germline (reference sequence). J gave up 4 bases and V 6 bases, and 9 bases lay outside the gene matches. The CDR3: CSASLGQGRETQYF. The DNA read from the CDR3 is TGCAGTGCCAGTTTGGGACAGGGACGAGAGACC.

This clone showed up just a few times. The read stops 3 residues short of the end of the CDR3; the missing end is completed from the germline J gene. The chain employs TRBV20-1 and TRBJ2-7; D is unclear. Germline loops: CDR1 DFQATT, CDR2 SNEGSKA (reference sequence). The CDR3 sequence is 13 residues long. Deletions cut 3 bases from V and 6 bases from J, with 15 bases between. The CDR3: CSASHTNRGEQYF. The part of the CDR3 DNA that was read is TGCAGTGCTAGCCATACAAACCGTGGCGAG.

This clone was seen a few times. The sequence runs out 3 residues before the end of the CDR3; the remainder is reconstructed from the germline J gene. This chain connects TRBV19 to TRBJ2-5; 12 bases line up with TRBD2. The V gene end was trimmed by 3 bases and the J gene end by 5 bases; junction bases not matched to a gene: 7. The CDR3 length is 16 residues. The germline V gene has CDR1 LNHDA and CDR2 SQIVND (reference sequence). The CDR3 sequence: CASSIGTLAGGETQYF. Incomplete CDR3 DNA: TGTGCCAGTAGTATCGGTACACTAGCGGGGGGTGAGACC.

This clone occurred many times. The CDR3 region is CASSTQPGTNEKLFF. The part of the CDR3 DNA that was read is TGTGCCAGCAGCACCCAGCCGGGGACTAATGAAAAA. The V call is TRBV5-5, the J call TRBJ1-4, with D hard to call. The CDR3 end is not reached by the read, which stops 3 residues before it; the germline J gene fills it in. The CDR3 has 15 amino acids. In germline, CDR1 is SGHKS, CDR2 YYEKEE (reference sequence). The ends were cut back, 4 bases at V and 2 bases at J, with 12 bases in the middle.

There are many counts of this clone. The sequenced fragment ends 3 residues before the CDR3 boundary, so the rest is inferred from the germline J gene. The V and J genes are TRBV5-5 and TRBJ1-6; the D is unclear. The CDR3 contains 15 residues. Germline V lookup: CDR1 SGHKS, CDR2 YYEKEE (reference sequence). V shed 1 base and J shed 7 bases, with 12 bases lying between them. The CDR3 is CASSLMSQANSPLHF. The sequenced part of the CDR3 DNA is TGTGCCAGCAGCTTGATGAGCCAGGCAAATTCACCC.

This clone was seen only a few times. The junction differs from germline at one of its ends, possibly a read error. The read gets to within 3 residues of the CDR3 end, and the germline J gene fills in the rest. The sample holds other DNA sequences that translate to the same CDR3. The chain has TRBV19 and TRBJ1-5; D uncertain. The CDR3 is made up of 16 amino acids. The germline CDR1 and CDR2 sequences are LNHDA and SQIVND (reference sequence). The CDR3 bases that were read are TGTGCCAGCAGTATAGATCTGGGCTATAGCAATCAGCCC. This codes for CASSIDLGYSNQP. The CDR3 reads in full as CASSIDLGYSNQPQHF.

This clone was counted many times. The read stops 3 residues short of the end of the CDR3; the missing end is completed from the germline J gene. V and J are TRBV6-2 or TRBV6-3 and TRBJ2-2; D perhaps matches TRBD1 (6 bases). The CDR3 totals 17 residues. The V and J ends lost 2 bases and 4 bases respectively, with 17 bases between them. The germline gives CDR1 MNHEY, CDR2 SVGEGT. Partial CDR3 DNA: TGTGCCAGCAGTTACCCCGCCTCAGGGGATGGCACCGGGGAG. Its translation is CASSYPASGDGTGE. The entire CDR3 protein reads CASSYPASGDGTGELFF.

This clone was counted ten times or more. The CDR3 goes on 3 residues after the read ends, and that part is filled in from the germline J gene. The chain recombines TRBV7-3 with TRBJ2-3; 10 nucleotides agree with TRBD2. V lost 2 bases and J lost 4; bases outside the gene matches: 6. Germline CDR1 reads SGHTA; CDR2 reads FQGTGA. The CDR3 is made up of 16 amino acids. CDR3 DNA, as far as it was read: TGTGCCAGCAGCTTAGAGAGCGGGGGGGTCGCAGATACG. Protein: CASSLESGGVADT. The complete CDR3 reads CASSLESGGVADTQYF.

There are many counts of this clone. The CDR3 end lies 3 residues beyond the end of the read and is filled in from the germline J gene. This chain connects TRBV5-1 to TRBJ2-6; tentatively, D is TRBD1 (6 bases). V was trimmed by 6 bases and J by 0 bases, leaving 19 bases between them. Germline CDR1 reads SGHRS; CDR2 reads YFSETQ. The CDR3 loop spans 18 amino acids. CDR3 amino acids: CASTSRGQLDSGANVLTF. The sequenced CDR3 bases are TGCGCCAGCACCTCGAGGGGACAACTCGACTCTGGGGCCAACGTC.

This clone was picked up many times. The read comes to an end 3 residues before the CDR3 does, leaving the germline J gene to fill in the end. The genes are TRBV29-1 and TRBJ2-1, with TRBD2 identical over 9 bases. CDR1 and CDR2 (germline): SQVTM, ANQGSEA. V lost 5 bases to trimming and J lost 0 bases; unmatched junction nucleotides: 8. The CDR3 is 16 amino acids. The CDR3 here is CSVTRIAGVSYNEQFF. The part of the CDR3 DNA that was read is TGCAGCGTTACCCGGATAGCGGGGGTCTCCTACAATGAG.

This clone came up many times. The read ends 3 residues shy of where the CDR3 ends; the end is completed using the germline J gene. This chain connects TRBV5-1 to TRBJ1-2, with 7 bases aligning to TRBD1. Germline V gives CDR1 SGHRS, CDR2 YFSETQ. The CDR3 spans 15 residues. With V trimmed by 3 bases and J by 1 base, 6 bases remained unmatched. The CDR3 bases that were read are TGCGCCAGCAGCTCCGCGACAGGGATTAACTATGGC. It is translated as CASSSATGINYG. The whole CDR3 protein is CASSSATGINYGYTF.

This clone was recorded at least ten times. The read terminates 3 residues ahead of where the CDR3 ends, so the germline J gene completes it. The chain combines TRBV28 with TRBJ2-5, with D unclear. CDR3 length equals 12 residues. Germline V gene sequence: CDR1 MDHEN, CDR2 SYDVKM. The germline V and J ends were trimmed by 3 bases and 1 base, with 3 bases remaining between them. The CDR3 DNA, read in part, is TGTGCCAGCAGTTTCCGCCAAGAGACC. Its protein is CASSFRQET. The whole CDR3 reads CASSFRQETQYF.

At least ten counts were recorded for this clone. The read falls 3 residues short of the CDR3 end, and the missing part is taken from the germline J gene. This sequence joins TRBV5-1 and TRBJ2-3; the D gene is possibly TRBD2 (6 bases). Per the germline V gene, CDR1 is SGHRS and CDR2 is YFSETQ. Trimming shortened V by 9 bases and J by 5 bases, and 16 bases separated the two germline ends. This CDR3 spans 13 amino acids. The CDR3: CAIGGGSQDTQYF. CDR3 DNA, as far as it was read: TGCGCCATCGGGGGTGGGAGCCAAGATACG.

There are a few counts of this clone. With the read ending 3 residues before the CDR3 end, the germline J gene is used to fill in that end. V and J are TRBV7-9 and TRBJ2-4, with D unresolved. The CDR3 loop spans 12 amino acids. CDR1 and CDR2 from the germline V gene are SEHNR and FQNEAQ (reference sequence). CDR3 sequence reads: CASSLDNYGQYF. Incomplete CDR3 DNA: TGTGCCAGCAGCTTAGATAACTATGGT.

This clone has a count of ten or more. The DNA ends 3 residues before the CDR3 does, and the rest of the CDR3 is filled in from the germline J gene. The chain is built from TRBV7-8 and TRBJ1-5; D may be TRBD1 (5 bases). The CDR3 sequence is 14 residues long. V lost 5 bases and J 4 bases, leaving 12 bases between the germline ends. CDR1 and CDR2 from the germline V gene are SGHVS and FQNEAQ. The part of the CDR3 DNA that was read is TGTGCCAGCAGCACCCGGGGGGGGAATCAGCCC. Translated, it gives CASSTRGGNQP. From start to end, the CDR3 is CASSTRGGNQPQHF.

As concerns this clone: The read finishes 3 residues shy of the CDR3 end, and the germline J gene is used to complete it. This chain uses TRBV20-1 with TRBJ2-1; TRBD2 matches 10 bases. Germline loops: CDR1 DFQATT, CDR2 SNEGSKA (reference sequence). This CDR3 contains 14 residues. Germline trimming cut 4 bases from V and 8 bases from J; bases unmatched to any gene: 8. The DNA read from the CDR3 is TGCAGTGCTAACACACCTAGCGGGGGCTATGAG. Residues: CSANTPSGGYE. The whole CDR3 region reads CSANTPSGGYEQFF.

This clone came up many times. The CDR3 end is not reached by the read, which stops 3 residues before it; the germline J gene fills it in. The rearrangement links TRBV24-1 to TRBJ2-5; the D gene is possibly TRBD1 (7 bases). Germline loops: CDR1 KGHDR, CDR2 SFDVKD. CDR3 length equals 18 residues. The V end was cut by 0 bases, the J end by 4 bases, with 20 bases between. Incomplete CDR3 DNA: TGTGCCACCAGTGATTTGGGGCAGGGGGGCCAGTGGATAGAGACC. This gives the protein CATSDLGQGGQWIET. The entire CDR3 protein is CATSDLGQGGQWIETQYF.

This clone was counted only a few times. Sequencing ends 3 residues short of the CDR3 end; the germline J gene provides the rest. The chain links TRBV20-1 to TRBJ2-1, with D possibly being TRBD2 (6 bases). CDR1 is DFQATT and CDR2 is SNEGSKA in the germline V gene (reference sequence). The CDR3 spans 13 residues. V dropped 6 bases and J dropped 4 bases, with 13 bases sitting between them. The sequenced CDR3 bases are TGCAGTGCCAAGACTAGATTATACAATGAG. It translates to CSAKTRLYNE. The whole CDR3 sequence reads CSAKTRLYNEQFF.

This clone was recorded at least ten times. The CDR3 end falls 3 residues outside the read, so it is completed with the germline J gene. V is TRBV5-1 and J is TRBJ2-1, with unresolved D. Germline CDR1 is SGHRS and CDR2 is YFSETQ. The CDR3 has 14 residues. The germline V and J ends were trimmed by 1 base and 8 bases, with 13 bases remaining between them. CDR3 bases read: TGCGCCAGCAGCTTGTTTTCTGGGCTCGATGAG. It is translated as CASSLFSGLDE. The complete CDR3 sequence is CASSLFSGLDEQFF.

Concerning this clone: The read finishes 3 residues shy of the CDR3 end, and the germline J gene is used to complete it. The chain uses TRBV7-9 and TRBJ1-2; D remains ambiguous. The CDR3 consists of 13 residues. Germline V gene lookup returns CDR1 SEHNR and CDR2 FQNEAQ (reference sequence). The CDR3 protein is CASSFGQAYDYTF. The sequenced part of the CDR3 DNA is TGTGCCAGCAGCTTTGGCCAGGCCTACGAC.

Worth noting for this clone: The read ends 3 residues before the CDR3 terminus; that terminus is restored from the germline J gene. This rearrangement joins TRBV18 to TRBJ1-6; TRBD1 might be the D (5 bases). The CDR3 runs 16 residues. Germline lookup yields CDR1 KGHSH and CDR2 LQKENI. V was trimmed by 3 bases and J by 9 bases, leaving 18 bases between them. CDR3 sequence: CASSPAEAGWISPLHF. CDR3 bases read: TGTGCCAGCTCACCTGCGGAGGCAGGGTGGATTTCACCC.

This clone has a count of ten or more. The CDR3 end is not reached by the read, which stops 3 residues before it; the germline J gene fills it in. The rearrangement joins TRBV23-1 to TRBJ1-1; D may be TRBD1 (5 bases). TRBV23-1 is treated as an ORF (open reading frame) with a function not yet certain. The CDR3 covers 16 residues. Trimming removed 0 bases from V and 1 base from J, with 12 bases in between. CDR3 DNA, as far as it was read: TGCGCCAGCAGTCAATCGAGGGGTAGGGGGAACACTGAA. This gives the protein CASSQSRGRGNTE. From start to end, the CDR3 is CASSQSRGRGNTEAFF.

As concerns this clone: The read halts 3 residues ahead of the CDR3 end, with the missing end drawn from the germline J gene. The rearrangement joins TRBV5-5 to TRBJ2-3; TRBD2 agrees at 8 bases. Germline V gives CDR1 SGHKS, CDR2 YYEKEE (reference sequence). This CDR3 spans 15 amino acids. Incomplete CDR3 DNA: TGTGCCAGCAGCTTCGGGGCGGGGGGCCGAGAGACG. Protein product: CASSFGAGGRET. The complete CDR3 protein is CASSFGAGGRETQYF.

This clone appeared many times. The read ends 3 residues early relative to the CDR3; the germline J gene fills the gap. The chain employs TRBV20-1 and TRBJ1-6; D remains ambiguous. CDR3 length equals 15 residues. Trimming took 3 bases from V and 0 from J, leaving 9 bases between them. Germline V gives CDR1 DFQATT, CDR2 SNEGSKA (reference sequence). CDR3 protein: CSASHPSSYNSPLHF. The part of the CDR3 DNA that was read is TGCAGTGCTAGCCATCCTAGCTCCTATAATTCACCC.

This clone was seen at least ten times. From the germline J gene comes the end of the CDR3, since the read stops 3 residues before it. The rearrangement joins TRBV7-9 to TRBJ1-2; D uncertain. This CDR3 has 13 amino acids. Trimming shortened V by 3 bases and J by 4 bases, and 9 bases separated the two germline ends. CDR1 and CDR2 (germline): SEHNR, FQNEAQ (reference sequence). The CDR3 bases that were read are TGTGCCAGCAGCTTGGCCACAGCCTATGGC. Translated: CASSLATAYG. The entire CDR3 protein is CASSLATAYGYTF.